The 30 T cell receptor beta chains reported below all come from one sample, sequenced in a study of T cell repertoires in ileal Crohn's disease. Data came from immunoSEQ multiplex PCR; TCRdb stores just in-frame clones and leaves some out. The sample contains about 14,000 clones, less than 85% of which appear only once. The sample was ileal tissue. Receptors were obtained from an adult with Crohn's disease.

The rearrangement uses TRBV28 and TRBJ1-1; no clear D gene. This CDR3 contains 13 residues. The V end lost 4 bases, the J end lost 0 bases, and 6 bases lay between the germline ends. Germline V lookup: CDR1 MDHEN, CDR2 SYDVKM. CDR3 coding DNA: TGTGCCAGCAGTTATGCTATGAACACTGAAGCTTTCTTT. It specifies CASSYAMNTEAFF.

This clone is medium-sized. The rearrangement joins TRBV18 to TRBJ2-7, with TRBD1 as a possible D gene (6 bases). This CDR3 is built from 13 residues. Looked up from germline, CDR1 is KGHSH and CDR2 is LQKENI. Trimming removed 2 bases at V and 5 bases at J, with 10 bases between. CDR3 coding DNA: TGTGCCAGCTCACCATCCCCAGGGGACGAGCAGTACTTC. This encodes CASSPSPGDEQYF.

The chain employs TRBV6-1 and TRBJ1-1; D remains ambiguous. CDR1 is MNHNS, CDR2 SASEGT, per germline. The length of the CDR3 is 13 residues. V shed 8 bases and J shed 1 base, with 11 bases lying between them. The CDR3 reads CASAVRENTEAFF. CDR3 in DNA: TGTGCCAGCGCAGTTAGGGAGAACACTGAAGCTTTCTTT.

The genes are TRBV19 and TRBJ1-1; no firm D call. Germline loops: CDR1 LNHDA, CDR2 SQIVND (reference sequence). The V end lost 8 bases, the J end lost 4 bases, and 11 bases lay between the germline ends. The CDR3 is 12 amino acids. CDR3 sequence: CASQRRFTEAFF. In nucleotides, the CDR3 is TGTGCCAGTCAGCGTAGGTTCACTGAAGCTTTCTTT. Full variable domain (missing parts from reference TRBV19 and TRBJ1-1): DGGITQSPKYLFRKEGQNVTLSCEQNLNHDAMYWYRQDPGQGLRLIYYSQIVNDFQKGDIAEGYSVSREKKESFPLTVTSAQKNPTAFYLCASQRRFTEAFFGQGTRLTVV.

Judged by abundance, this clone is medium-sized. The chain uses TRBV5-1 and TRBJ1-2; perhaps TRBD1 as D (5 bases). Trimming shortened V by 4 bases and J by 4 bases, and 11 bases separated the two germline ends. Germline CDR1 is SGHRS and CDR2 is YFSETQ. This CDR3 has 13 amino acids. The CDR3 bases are TGCGCCAGCAGCAGCCGGGGGGGCTATGGCTACACCTTC. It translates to CASSSRGGYGYTF.

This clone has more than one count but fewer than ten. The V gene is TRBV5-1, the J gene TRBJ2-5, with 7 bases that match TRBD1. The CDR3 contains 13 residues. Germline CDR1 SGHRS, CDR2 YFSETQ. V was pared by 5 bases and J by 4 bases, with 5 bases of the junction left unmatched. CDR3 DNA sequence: TGCGCCAGCAGTAGACAGGGCGTAGAGACCCAGTACTTC. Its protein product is CASSRQGVETQYF.

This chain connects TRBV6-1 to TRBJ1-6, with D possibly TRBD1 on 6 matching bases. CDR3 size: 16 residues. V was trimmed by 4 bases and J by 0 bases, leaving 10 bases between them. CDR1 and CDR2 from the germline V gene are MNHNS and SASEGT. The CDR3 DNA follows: TGTGCCAGCAGTGCCGGGGGCAGCTCCTATAATTCACCCCTCCACTTT. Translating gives CASSAGGSSYNSPLHF.

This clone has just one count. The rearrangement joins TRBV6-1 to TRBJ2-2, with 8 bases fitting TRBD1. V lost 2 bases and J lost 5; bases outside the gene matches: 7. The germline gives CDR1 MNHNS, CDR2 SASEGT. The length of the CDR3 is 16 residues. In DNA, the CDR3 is TGTGCCAGCAGTGAAAGGGGCAGGGGGCGTACCGGGGAGCTGTTTTTT. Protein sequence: CASSERGRGRTGELFF.

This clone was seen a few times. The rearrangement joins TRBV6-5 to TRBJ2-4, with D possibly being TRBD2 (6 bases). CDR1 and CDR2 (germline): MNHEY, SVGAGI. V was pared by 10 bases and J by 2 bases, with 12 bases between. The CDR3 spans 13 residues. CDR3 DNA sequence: TGTGCCACACGGGGCGGGACCAAAAACATTCAGTACTTC. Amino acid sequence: CATRGGTKNIQYF.

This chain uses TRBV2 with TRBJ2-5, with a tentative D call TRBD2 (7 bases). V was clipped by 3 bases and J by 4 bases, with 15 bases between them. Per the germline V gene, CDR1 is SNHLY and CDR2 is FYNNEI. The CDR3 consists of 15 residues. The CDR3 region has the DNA TGTGCCAGCAGTGATGGAGGGGGGGGCCTAGAGACCCAGTACTTC. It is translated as CASSDGGGGLETQYF.

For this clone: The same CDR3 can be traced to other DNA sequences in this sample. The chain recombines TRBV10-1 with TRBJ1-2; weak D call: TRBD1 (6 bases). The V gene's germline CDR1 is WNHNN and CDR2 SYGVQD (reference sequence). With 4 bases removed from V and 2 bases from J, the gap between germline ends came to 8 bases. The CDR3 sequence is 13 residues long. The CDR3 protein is CASSAGQNYGYTF. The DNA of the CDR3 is TGCGCCAGCAGTGCCGGACAGAACTATGGCTACACCTTC.

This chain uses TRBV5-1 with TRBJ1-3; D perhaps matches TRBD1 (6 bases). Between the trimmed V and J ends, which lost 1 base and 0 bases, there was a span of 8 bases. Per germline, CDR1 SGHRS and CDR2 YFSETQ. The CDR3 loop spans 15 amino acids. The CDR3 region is CASSLWTASGNTIYF. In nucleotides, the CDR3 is TGCGCCAGCAGCTTGTGGACAGCCTCTGGAAACACCATATATTTT.

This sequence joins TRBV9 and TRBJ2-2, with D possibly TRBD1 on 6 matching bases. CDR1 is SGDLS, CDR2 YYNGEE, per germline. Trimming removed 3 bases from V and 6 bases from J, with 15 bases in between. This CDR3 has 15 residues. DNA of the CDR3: TGTGCCAGCAGCGGAACAACAGGGTTACCCGGGGAGCTGTTTTTT. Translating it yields CASSGTTGLPGELFF.

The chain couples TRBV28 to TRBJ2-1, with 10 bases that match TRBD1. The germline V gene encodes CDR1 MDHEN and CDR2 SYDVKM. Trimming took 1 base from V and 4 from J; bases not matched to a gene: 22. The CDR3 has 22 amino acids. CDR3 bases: TGTGCCAGCAGTTTATTCTTTTACCTTCGACAGGGGGCTCTCATTGGTTACAATGAGCAGTTCTTC. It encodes CASSLFFYLRQGALIGYNEQFF.

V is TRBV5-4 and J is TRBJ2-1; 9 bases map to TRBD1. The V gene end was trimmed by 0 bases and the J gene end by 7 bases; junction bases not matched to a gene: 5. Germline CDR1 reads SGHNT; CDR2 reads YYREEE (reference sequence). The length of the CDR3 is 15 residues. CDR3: CASSLAQGAGNEQFF. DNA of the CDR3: TGTGCCAGCAGCTTGGCACAGGGGGCTGGAAATGAGCAGTTCTTC.

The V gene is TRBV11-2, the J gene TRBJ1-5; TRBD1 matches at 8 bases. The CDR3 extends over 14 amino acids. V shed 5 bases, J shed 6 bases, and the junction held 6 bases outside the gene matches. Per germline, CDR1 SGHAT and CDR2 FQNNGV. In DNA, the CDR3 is TGTGCCAGCAGCCCTCAGGGGGCAGGTCAGCCCCAGCATTTT. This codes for CASSPQGAGQPQHF.

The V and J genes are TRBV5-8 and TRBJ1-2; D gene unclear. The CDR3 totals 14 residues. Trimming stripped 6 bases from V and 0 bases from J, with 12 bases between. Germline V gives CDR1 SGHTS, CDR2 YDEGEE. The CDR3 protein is CASTPFFSNYGYTF. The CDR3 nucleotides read TGTGCCAGCACCCCATTCTTTTCTAACTATGGCTACACCTTC. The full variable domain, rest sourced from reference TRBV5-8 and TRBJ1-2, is EAGVTQSPTHLIKTRGQQATLRCSPISGHTSVYWYQQALGLGLQFLLWYDEGEERNRGNFPPRFSGRQFPNYSSELNVNALELEDSALYLCASTPFFSNYGYTFGSGTRLTVV.

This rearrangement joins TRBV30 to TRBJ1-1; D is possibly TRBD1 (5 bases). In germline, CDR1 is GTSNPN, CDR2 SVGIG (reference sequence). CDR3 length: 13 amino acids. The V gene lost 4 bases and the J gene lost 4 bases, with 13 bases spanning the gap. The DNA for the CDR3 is TGTGCCTGGATTGTGGGGGGTGGCACTGAAGCTTTCTTT. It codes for CAWIVGGGTEAFF. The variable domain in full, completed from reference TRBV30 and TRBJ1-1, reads SQTIHQWPATLVQPVGSPLSLECTVEGTSNPNLYWYRQAAGRGLQLLFYSVGIGQISSEVPQNLSASRPQDRQFILSSKKLLLSDSGFYLCAWIVGGGTEAFFGQGTRLTVV.

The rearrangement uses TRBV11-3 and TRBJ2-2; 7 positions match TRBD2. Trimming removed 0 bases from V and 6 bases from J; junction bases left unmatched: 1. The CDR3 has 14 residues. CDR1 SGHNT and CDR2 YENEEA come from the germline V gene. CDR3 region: CASSLDRGAGELFF. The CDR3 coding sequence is TGTGCCAGCAGCTTAGATCGGGGGGCCGGGGAGCTGTTTTTT.

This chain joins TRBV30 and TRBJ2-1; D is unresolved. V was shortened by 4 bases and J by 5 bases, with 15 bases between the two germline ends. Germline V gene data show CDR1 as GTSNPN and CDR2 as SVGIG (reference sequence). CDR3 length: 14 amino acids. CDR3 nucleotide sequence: TGTGCCTGGACCCCCCTGCAGAGGAACAATGAGCAGTTCTTC. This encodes CAWTPLQRNNEQFF.

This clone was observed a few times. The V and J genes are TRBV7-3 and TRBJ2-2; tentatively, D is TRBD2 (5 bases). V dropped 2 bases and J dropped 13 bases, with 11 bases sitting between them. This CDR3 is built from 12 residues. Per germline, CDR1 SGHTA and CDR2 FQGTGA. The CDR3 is CASSLSGRSLFF. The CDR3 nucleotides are TGTGCCAGCAGCTTATCTGGGAGATCGCTGTTTTTT.

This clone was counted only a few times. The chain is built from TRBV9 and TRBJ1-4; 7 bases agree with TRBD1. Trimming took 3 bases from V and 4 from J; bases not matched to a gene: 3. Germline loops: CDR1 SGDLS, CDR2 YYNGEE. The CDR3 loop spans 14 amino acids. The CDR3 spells CASSAGQINEKLFF. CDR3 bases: TGTGCCAGCAGCGCGGGACAGATTAATGAAAAACTGTTTTTT.

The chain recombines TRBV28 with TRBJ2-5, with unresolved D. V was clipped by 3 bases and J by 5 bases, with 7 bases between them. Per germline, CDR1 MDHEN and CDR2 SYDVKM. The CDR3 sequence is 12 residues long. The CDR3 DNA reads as TGTGCCAGCAGTTTGGTTGGGGAGACCCAGTACTTC. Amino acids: CASSLVGETQYF.

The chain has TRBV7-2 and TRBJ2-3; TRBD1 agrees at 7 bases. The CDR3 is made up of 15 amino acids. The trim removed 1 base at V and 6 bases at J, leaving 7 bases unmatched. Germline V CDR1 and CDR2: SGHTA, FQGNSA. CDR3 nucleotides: TGTGCCAGCAGCTTAGGCAGGGGGAAAATGGATACGCAGTATTTT. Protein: CASSLGRGKMDTQYF.

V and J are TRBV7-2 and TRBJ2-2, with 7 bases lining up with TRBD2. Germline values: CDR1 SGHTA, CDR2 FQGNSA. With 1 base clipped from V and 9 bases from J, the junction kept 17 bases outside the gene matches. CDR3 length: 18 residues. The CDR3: CASSLGGAGRRNSRELFF. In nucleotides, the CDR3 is TGTGCCAGCAGCTTAGGGGGAGCGGGGAGGCGGAACTCCAGGGAGCTGTTTTTT. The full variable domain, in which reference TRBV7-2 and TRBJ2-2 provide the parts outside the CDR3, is GAGVSQSPSNKVTEKGKDVELRCDPISGHTALYWYRQSLGQGLEFLIYFQGNSAPDKSGLPSDRFSAERTGGSVSTLTIQRTQQEDSAVYLCASSLGGAGRRNSRELFFGEGSRLTVL.

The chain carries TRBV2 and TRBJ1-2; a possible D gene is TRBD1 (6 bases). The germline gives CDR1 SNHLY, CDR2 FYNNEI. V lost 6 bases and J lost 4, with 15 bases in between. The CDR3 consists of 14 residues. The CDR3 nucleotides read TGTGCCAGCAGAGGGACATCTGTACTCTATGGCTACACCTTC. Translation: CASRGTSVLYGYTF.

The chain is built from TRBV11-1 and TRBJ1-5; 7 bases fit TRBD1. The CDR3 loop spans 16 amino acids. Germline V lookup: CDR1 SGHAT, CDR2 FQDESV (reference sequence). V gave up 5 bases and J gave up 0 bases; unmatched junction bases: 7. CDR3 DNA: TGTGCCAGCAGCGAGGGGACAGCCGATAGCAATCAGCCCCAGCATTTT. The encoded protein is CASSEGTADSNQPQHF.

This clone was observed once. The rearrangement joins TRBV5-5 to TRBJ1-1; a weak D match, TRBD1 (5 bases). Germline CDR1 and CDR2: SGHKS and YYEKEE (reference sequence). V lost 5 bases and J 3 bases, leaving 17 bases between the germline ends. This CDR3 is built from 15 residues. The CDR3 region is CASRGGLGRDTEAFF. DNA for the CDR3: TGTGCCAGCAGGGGAGGGTTAGGCAGGGACACTGAAGCTTTCTTT.

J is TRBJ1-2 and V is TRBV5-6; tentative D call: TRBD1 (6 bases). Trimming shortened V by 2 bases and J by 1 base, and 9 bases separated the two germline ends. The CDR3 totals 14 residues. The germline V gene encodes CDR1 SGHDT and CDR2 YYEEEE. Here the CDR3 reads CASSLRGYNYGYTF. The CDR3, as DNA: TGTGCCAGCAGCTTAAGGGGGTATAACTATGGCTACACCTTC.

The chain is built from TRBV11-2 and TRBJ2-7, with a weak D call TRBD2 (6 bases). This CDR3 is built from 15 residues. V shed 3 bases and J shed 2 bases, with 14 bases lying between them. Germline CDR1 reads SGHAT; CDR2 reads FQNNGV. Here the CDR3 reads CASSLMGLGAYEQYF. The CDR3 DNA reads TGTGCCAGCAGCTTGATGGGACTGGGTGCCTACGAGCAGTACTTC.